This T cell receptor beta chain was captured in a study of blood T cell repertoires in COVID-19 (dated by TCRdb to between 2020 and 2021). About the investigation overall: Samples from collaborators originated in the United States, Italy and Spain and spanned both the acute and convalescent phases of COVID-19. The prospective study material was composed of cDNA or gDNA derived from T cells, B-cell-depleted T cells, or PBMCs. The dataset comprised deeply sampled blood TCRbeta repertoires from subjects exposed to, actively infected with, or recovered from COVID-19. The repertoires were made available in a free public database intended to serve as a resource for research on the immune response to SARS-CoV-2. The samples were drawn from the first 160 participants of the ongoing ImmuneRACE study and from more than 1,000 subjects provided by 6 global collaborators. A de-identified subject ID, COVID-19 status, age in years and sex were almost always included in the sample metadata. HLA class I and class II types, where available, came from metadata supplied by the sample provider rather than from assay-based typing. Results and caveats for the whole study, not just this receptor: The quantity of clinical and demographic metadata differed by source and by participant and was supplied without curation.

Counted from cysteine to phenylalanine, this CDR3 has 15 amino acids. The sequence is cut down to CDR3 DNA, 45 bases in frame from base 1. Cut back by 1 base and 9 bases, the V and J ends lie 13 bases apart. Reading the germline V gene gives CDR1 SGHAT and CDR2 FQNNGV. One collaborating source in Seattle enrolled patients during active infection and followed them longitudinally through the course of disease. Each collaborating institution followed its own protocols to collect whole blood in K2EDTA tubes. For TCRbeta analysis, collaborator samples were shipped as frozen whole blood, as isolated PBMCs, or as DNA extracted from either sample type. TCRbeta CDR3 regions were amplified from genomic DNA using the immunoSEQ Assay, a bias-controlled multiplex PCR. Regarding the original processing steps: Nucleated cell counts per sample were estimated from amplification of reference gene primers within the assay. To quantify the absolute abundance of each unique TCRbeta CDR3 rearrangement, sequence reads were collapsed and filtered. For each sample, productive Simpson clonality was calculated by taking the square root of Simpson's diversity index across productive rearrangements. In TCRdb, the immuneACCESS table is reduced to in-frame sequences with V and J assigned. These tables do not hold every clone; where another copy was compared, an unresolved V gene accounts for under half, and the others remain unexplained. D and trimming were read from the DNA, whereas the V and J calls and clone size are those reported in that table. This sample comprises 150,000 to 200,000 clones, about four fifths of them detected only once. Jointly, the top ten make up 6% to 8% of the sample.

As regards this clone: What this receptor recognizes is not known. No clone much larger than this one lies a single base away; base qualities are absent.

In this chain, TRBV11-2 is recombined with TRBJ1-6; too little of a D gene remains to name it. The TCR sequence derives from a woman between 65 and 79 years old with COVID-19, enrolled during active disease. The sample consisted of peripheral blood. The CDR3: CASSLADPRGSPLHF. The DNA sequence is TGTGCCAGCAGCTTAGCCGACCCCCGGGGTTCACCCCTCCACTTT.